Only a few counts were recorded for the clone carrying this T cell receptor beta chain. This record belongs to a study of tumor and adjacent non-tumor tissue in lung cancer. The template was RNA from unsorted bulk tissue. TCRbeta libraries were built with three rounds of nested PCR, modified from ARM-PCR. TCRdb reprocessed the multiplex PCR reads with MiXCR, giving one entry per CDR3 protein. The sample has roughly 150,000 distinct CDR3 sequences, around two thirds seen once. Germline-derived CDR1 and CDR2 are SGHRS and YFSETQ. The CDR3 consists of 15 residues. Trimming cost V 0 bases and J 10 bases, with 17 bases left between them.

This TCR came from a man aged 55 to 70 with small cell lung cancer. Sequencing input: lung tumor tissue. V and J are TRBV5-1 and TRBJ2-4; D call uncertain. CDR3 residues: CASSLVVRRVWIQYF. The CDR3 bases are TGCGCCAGCAGCTTGGTCGTCAGACGAGTTTGGATTCAGTACTTC.